This T cell receptor (beta chain) was sequenced for a study of Ad26.COV2.S vaccination and SARS-CoV-2 variants. The overall study: Ad26.COV2.S given intramuscularly, once or twice 56 days apart.

CDR3 length equals 17 residues. Germline assignment: CDR1 SNHLY and CDR2 FYNNEI. Trimming took 6 bases from V and 7 from J; bases not matched to a gene: 18. The repertoire was sequenced with immunoSEQ multiplex PCR; TCRdb's copy has only in-frame clones and lacks some. The data hold about 460,000 clones, with around 89% observed a single time. As to treatment: 15 to 20 received Ad26.COV2.S at low or high dose, single or two shots; about five received placebo; per-sample allocation not given. The samples date from day 63 after the first vaccine or placebo injection. Wuhan-strain SARS-CoV-2 spike was expressed by the Ad26 vector that made up the vaccine.

This sample comprised peripheral blood, obtained in a trial of Ad26.COV2.S vaccine versus placebo. This clonotype was obtained from a person aged 18-60 years who received the Ad26.COV2.S COVID-19 vaccine or a placebo. This sequence joins TRBV2 and TRBJ2-1, with TRBD1 matching over 7 bases. Here the CDR3 reads CASRPDRVGAFRNEQFF. As DNA, the CDR3 is TGTGCCAGCAGGCCAGACAGGGTAGGGGCATTTCGGAATGAGCAGTTCTTC.